These 23 T cell receptor beta chains were sequenced from one sample in a study of blood T cell repertoires in COVID-19. Clones were sequenced by immunoSEQ multiplex PCR, and TCRdb holds only the in-frame ones, with some missing. Counted here are hundreds of thousands of clones, roughly nine tenths occurring once; the ten biggest clones make up around 7.2%. Sequenced sample: peripheral blood. These receptors all stem from a man in his sixties who had recovered from COVID-19.

V usage is TRBV28 and J usage is TRBJ1-2; D gene ambiguous. V lost 7 bases and J 8 bases, leaving 17 bases between the germline ends. The CDR3 runs to 13 residues. Germline V lookup: CDR1 MDHEN, CDR2 SYDVKM. The CDR3 loop is CASTVTPAGGYTF. The CDR3 DNA is TGTGCCAGCACCGTTACTCCGGCAGGCGGCTACACCTTC.

The chain combines TRBV5-4 with TRBJ2-6, with D possibly matching TRBD2 (5 bases). V was cut by 1 base and J by 3 bases, with 14 bases left in between. The length of the CDR3 is 17 residues. The V gene's germline CDR1 is SGHNT and CDR2 YYREEE (reference sequence). The DNA for the CDR3 is TGTGCCAGCAGCTTGCCCGGGGTACCGGTTGGGGCCAACGTCCTGACTTTC. Translating gives CASSLPGVPVGANVLTF.

The rearrangement uses TRBV5-6 and TRBJ1-2; TRBD1 agrees at 8 bases. After removal of 4 bases from V and 4 bases from J, the junction contained 3 bases not matched to a gene. The CDR3 totals 13 residues. Germline values: CDR1 SGHDT, CDR2 YYEEEE. In DNA form, the CDR3 reads TGTGCCAGCAGCCGGACAGGGACCTATGGCTACACCTTC. This translates into CASSRTGTYGYTF.

The gene calls are TRBV2 and TRBJ1-1; a possible D gene is TRBD1 (5 bases). The germline V and J ends were trimmed by 4 bases and 2 bases, with 14 bases remaining between them. The V gene's germline CDR1 is SNHLY and CDR2 FYNNEI. This CDR3 comprises 15 residues. The CDR3 region has the DNA TGTGCCAGCAGTGCTCAATACGGGGGAAACACTGAAGCTTTCTTT. The encoded protein is CASSAQYGGNTEAFF.

The chain carries TRBV4-1 and TRBJ2-2; weak D call: TRBD1 (6 bases). CDR3 size: 18 residues. Trimming shortened V by 4 bases and J by 1 base, and 19 bases separated the two germline ends. CDR1 and CDR2 (germline): MGHRA, YSYEKL. In nucleotides, the CDR3 is TGCGCCAGCAGCCCTCGTTTTTATGAGGGACAGAACACCGGGGAGCTGTTTTTT. It yields the protein CASSPRFYEGQNTGELFF.

This chain links TRBV7-9 with TRBJ1-1, with a possible D match to TRBD1 (6 bases). Germline lookup yields CDR1 SEHNR and CDR2 FQNEAQ (reference sequence). The CDR3 is 15 amino acids. The V and J ends lost 4 bases and 1 base respectively, with 13 bases between them. In DNA, the CDR3 is TGTGCCAGCAGCTCGGGTTGGGGGCCGAACACTGAAGCTTTCTTT. It is translated as CASSSGWGPNTEAFF.

The chain couples TRBV6-5 to TRBJ2-3; TRBD2 agrees at 7 bases. CDR1 MNHEY and CDR2 SVGAGI come from the germline V gene. V lost 5 bases, J lost 9 bases, and 5 bases stayed unmatched. The CDR3 is made up of 12 amino acids. The CDR3 reads CASSNTAGTQYF. Here the CDR3 DNA reads TGTGCCAGCAGTAACACAGCGGGGACGCAGTATTTT.

V gene TRBV11-3 combines with J gene TRBJ2-6; D ambiguous. Germline V gene data show CDR1 as SGHNT and CDR2 as YENEEA. This CDR3 spans 15 amino acids. V was shortened by 1 base and J by 2 bases, with 6 bases between the two germline ends. The chain's CDR3 is CASSLVRPGANVLTF. The DNA of the CDR3 is TGTGCCAGCAGCTTAGTGCGCCCTGGGGCCAACGTCCTGACTTTC.

This clone was seen just once. The gene calls are TRBV3-1 (or the pseudogene TRBV3-2) and TRBJ2-2; 7 bases align to TRBD2. Per germline, CDR1 LGHDT and CDR2 YNNKEL (reference sequence). The J segment lost 2 bases and the V segment lost 2 bases, leaving 11 bases of the junction unmatched. The CDR3 covers 18 residues. The CDR3: CASSQWLGGGPNTGELFF. In nucleotides, the CDR3 is TGTGCCAGCAGCCAATGGTTGGGGGGGGGACCCAACACCGGGGAGCTGTTTTTT.

The rearrangement uses TRBV19 and TRBJ2-3; 13 bases line up with TRBD2. In germline, CDR1 is LNHDA, CDR2 SQIVND (reference sequence). The CDR3 loop spans 16 amino acids. Trimming removed 4 bases from V and 7 bases from J; junction bases left unmatched: 8. The CDR3 DNA follows: TGTGCCAGTAGTACCCTACTAGCGGGGGGGTCAAATACGCAGTATTTT. It is translated as CASSTLLAGGSNTQYF.

V usage is TRBV25-1 and J usage is TRBJ1-6, with D maybe TRBD1 (5 bases). The germline gives CDR1 MGHDK, CDR2 SYGVNS. CDR3 length: 14 amino acids. Trimming removed 6 bases at V and 6 bases at J, with 12 bases between. The CDR3 is CASRGRGSNSPLHF. The CDR3 nucleotides read TGTGCCAGCAGAGGACGGGGGTCTAATTCACCCCTCCACTTT.

This sequence joins TRBV2 and TRBJ1-2; 8 nucleotides match TRBD1. J lost 4 bases, V lost 6 bases, and 10 bases had no gene match. Looked up from germline, CDR1 is SNHLY and CDR2 is FYNNEI. This CDR3 is built from 15 residues. CDR3 region: CASSAHPTGGYGYTF. The CDR3 DNA is TGTGCCAGCAGCGCTCACCCCACAGGGGGCTATGGCTACACCTTC. The whole variable domain, remainder taken from reference TRBV2 and TRBJ1-2, is EPEVTQTPSHQVTQMGQEVILRCVPISNHLYFYWYRQILGQKVEFLVSFYNNEISEKSEIFDDQFSVERPDGSNFTLKIRSTKLEDSAMYFCASSAHPTGGYGYTFGSGTRLTVV.

CDR3 sequence (DNA): TGCGCCAGCAGTGAAATAGGACACCCTAGGCGAGAGCAGTACGTC. It codes for CASSEIGHPRREQYV. The chain is built from TRBV10-1 and TRBJ2-7; D possibly corresponds to TRBD1 (5 bases). The CDR3 contains 15 residues. Per the germline V gene, CDR1 is WNHNN and CDR2 is SYGVQD (reference sequence). Trimming shortened V by 3 bases and J by 7 bases, and 19 bases separated the two germline ends.

The chain joins TRBV5-1 to TRBJ2-7; tentatively, D is TRBD2 (5 bases). Trimming took off 4 bases at V and 3 bases at J, with 14 bases between the two ends. This CDR3 region has 14 residues. CDR1 is SGHRS and CDR2 is YFSETQ in the germline V gene. The CDR3 DNA reads TGCGCCAGCAGCGAATCCGGGAACAACTACGAGCAGTACGTC. This codes for CASSESGNNYEQYV.

The table lists this clone with a count of one. The chain combines TRBV29-1 with TRBJ2-2; D perhaps matches TRBD1 (6 bases). Germline CDR1 SQVTM, CDR2 ANQGSEA. V lost 1 base, J lost 2 bases, and 14 bases lay in between. The CDR3 has 16 amino acids. CDR3 region: CSVEAPGHLNTGELFF. The CDR3 region has the DNA TGCAGCGTTGAAGCACCGGGACACCTAAACACCGGGGAGCTGTTTTTT.

This sequence joins TRBV24-1 and TRBJ2-3; TRBD2 aligns across 8 bases. J gave up 3 bases and V 4 bases, and 5 bases lay outside the gene matches. Germline CDR1 reads KGHDR; CDR2 reads SFDVKD. This CDR3 has 15 residues. The CDR3 coding sequence is TGTGCCACCAGTGAGGGAGCGGGGGCAACAGATACGCAGTATTTT. This sequence encodes CATSEGAGATDTQYF.

The rearrangement uses TRBV5-4 and TRBJ2-1; TRBD2 matches 9 bases. Germline trimming cut 4 bases from V and 7 bases from J; bases unmatched to any gene: 9. Germline V gives CDR1 SGHNT, CDR2 YYREEE (reference sequence). The CDR3 is 15 residues long. This CDR3 reads CASSLSGGGRNEQFF. CDR3 nucleotides: TGTGCCAGCAGCCTTAGCGGGGGCGGGAGGAATGAGCAGTTCTTC.

The J gene is TRBJ2-7, the V gene TRBV10-2; the D gene is possibly TRBD2 (6 bases). CDR3 length: 14 residues. The germline V gene encodes CDR1 WSHSY and CDR2 SAAADI. Between the trimmed V and J ends, which lost 2 bases and 3 bases, there was a span of 11 bases. Here the CDR3 reads CASSERRGNYEQYV. The CDR3 nucleotides read TGCGCCAGCAGTGAGAGGAGGGGTAACTACGAGCAGTACGTC.

The chain uses TRBV2 and TRBJ1-1; tentative D call: TRBD1 (6 bases). This CDR3 is 13 amino acids long. V dropped 1 base and J dropped 4 bases, with 7 bases sitting between them. The germline V gene has CDR1 SNHLY and CDR2 FYNNEI. The CDR3 sequence is CASSEEGGTEAFF. The CDR3, as DNA: TGTGCCAGCAGTGAAGAAGGGGGCACTGAAGCTTTCTTT.

V and J are TRBV10-1 and TRBJ2-3; 9 bases are shared with TRBD2. V lost 3 bases, J lost 1 base, and 2 bases stayed unmatched. CDR1 is WNHNN, CDR2 SYGVQD, per germline (reference sequence). The CDR3 length is 15 residues. Here the CDR3 DNA reads TGCGCCAGCAGTGAATCTAGCGGGGGCACAGATACGCAGTATTTT. Its translation: CASSESSGGTDTQYF.

The V gene is TRBV29-1, the J gene TRBJ2-5; tentative D call: TRBD1 (6 bases). Germline CDR1 reads SQVTM; CDR2 reads ANQGSEA. Trimming pared 6 bases from V and 5 bases from J, leaving 16 bases between. CDR3 length: 13 residues. DNA for the CDR3: TGCAGCGTCCAAAAGGGGGATTGGGAGACCCAGTACTTC. The encoded protein is CSVQKGDWETQYF.

The rearrangement joins TRBV7-9 to TRBJ2-1, with TRBD2 as a possible D gene (6 bases). Germline CDR1 is SEHNR and CDR2 is FQNEAQ (reference sequence). The CDR3 has 13 amino acids. Trimming shortened V by 5 bases and J by 9 bases, and 14 bases separated the two germline ends. Here the CDR3 reads CASSLGGTPEQFF. CDR3 DNA: TGTGCCAGCAGCCTAGGCGGGACCCCTGAGCAGTTCTTC.

The chain has TRBV6-1 and TRBJ2-7, with a weak D call TRBD1 (6 bases). The V gene's germline CDR1 is MNHNS and CDR2 SASEGT. The CDR3 is 14 residues long. V lost 3 bases, J lost 2 bases, and 11 bases lay in between. The CDR3 loop is CASSDSRGAYEQYV. The DNA for the CDR3 is TGTGCCAGCAGTGATTCCAGGGGCGCCTACGAGCAGTACGTC.